This T cell receptor beta chain was obtained from a study of blood T cells in healthy people across ages. The authors ran a second PCR of about 7 to 12 cycles using a sample-barcoded 5' primer and a J-beta primer mix. TCRdb called the 5' RACE reads again in MiXCR, with one record for every CDR3 protein. The sample records 1.4 million or so distinct CDR3 sequences, approximately 43% being singletons. The ends lost 6 bases at V and 0 bases at J; junction bases unmatched: 4. Germline CDR1 and CDR2: DFQATT and SNEGSKA (reference sequence). The CDR3 is 15 residues long. This sequence joins TRBV20-1 and TRBJ1-6, with 8 bases that match TRBD1. The specimen was blood. The sequence was obtained from a woman between 18 and 29 years old in good health. The CDR3 sequence: CSATQGVSYNSPLHF. CDR3 DNA: TGCAGTGCCACACAGGGGGTCTCCTATAATTCACCCCTCCACTTT.